This is a list of T cell receptor beta chains from one sample in a study of blood T cell repertoires in COVID-19. Libraries were prepared by immunoSEQ multiplex PCR; TCRdb keeps only in-frame clonotypes and omits some of them. The table has some 180,000 clones, approximately 90% seen once; the top ten hold about 5%. Sample: peripheral blood. These receptors originate from a man aged 18 to 30 with COVID-19, enrolled during active disease. Both conserved end residues are part of each CDR3. D genes are given only for firm matches. Some rows have no size entry. The others give once, few or many, or a class for an expanded clone.

V	size	D	J	DNA	CDR3
TRBV6-5	NA	TRBD1	TRBJ1-1	TGTGCCAGCAGTTCCCTACAGGGGGCGGGAAAGGCTTTCTTT	CASSSLQGAGKAFF
TRBV7-9	NA	NA	TRBJ1-3	TGTGCCGCCACCGGGATGGGGGGAAACACCATATATTTT	CAATGMGGNTIYF
TRBV14	NA	TRBD2	TRBJ2-5	TGTGCCAGCAGCCTCAATCTAGCGGGCGGCGAGACCCAGTACTTC	CASSLNLAGGETQYF
TRBV9	NA	NA	TRBJ1-2	TGTGCCAGCAGCTCCCGAGGGCCCAGCACTGGCTACACCTTC	CASSSRGPSTGYTF
TRBV27	NA	NA	TRBJ1-5	TGTGCCAGCAGTTTACGAGGGTTCAATCAGCCCCAGCATTTT	CASSLRGFNQPQHF
TRBV27	NA	NA	TRBJ1-3	TGTGCCAGCAGATTGGCCTCTGGAAACACCATATATTTT	CASRLASGNTIYF
TRBV28	once	TRBD1	TRBJ1-6	TGTGCCAGCAGCCCGTGGACAGGGAATTCACCCCTCCACTTT	CASSPWTGNSPLHF
TRBV28	NA	TRBD2	TRBJ2-7	TGTGCCAGCAGTCCTGGACTAGTGGAGCCTAACGAGCAGTACTTC	CASSPGLVEPNEQYF
TRBV7-2	NA	NA	TRBJ2-3	TGTGCCAGCAGCTTAGCGCGGGGAACAGATACGCAGTATTTT	CASSLARGTDTQYF
TRBV9	NA	NA	TRBJ1-3	TGTGCCAGCAGCGTAGAGGCGGAGACAGGCTCTGGAAACACCATATATTTT	CASSVEAETGSGNTIYF
TRBV14	NA	NA	TRBJ2-1	TGTGCCAGCAGCCACACCGTTGGACCCGGGGGAAATGAGCAGTTCTTC	CASSHTVGPGGNEQFF
TRBV28	NA	TRBD1	TRBJ1-1	TGTGCCAGCAGTTTCCCCGGGACAGGGATTGAGGGTGAAGCTTTCTTT	CASSFPGTGIEGEAFF
TRBV5-4	NA	TRBD2	TRBJ2-7	TGTGCCAGCAGCCCCAGGACCGGGAGGCTCTTCTACGAGCAGTACTTC	CASSPRTGRLFYEQYF
TRBV28	NA	TRBD2	TRBJ2-7	TGTGCCAGCAGTTTATATGGGGGGGACTTAAGCAACGAGCAGTACTTC	CASSLYGGDLSNEQYF
TRBV3-1/TRBV3-2	few	TRBD2	TRBJ2-2	TGTGCCACCGGGGGGATCGGGGAGCTGTTTTTT	CATGGIGELFF
TRBV28	NA	NA	TRBJ1-2	TGTGCCAGCAGTTTGATAGAGCGGGATGGCTACACCTTC	CASSLIERDGYTF
TRBV14	NA	NA	TRBJ1-2	TGTGCCAGCAGCCTCTTAAACTATGGCTACACCTTC	CASSLLNYGYTF
TRBV4-3	medium-sized	NA	TRBJ1-3	TGCGCCAGCAGCCAAGATGTGGGTCGAGACAGCCTTTTCTCTGGAAACACCATATATTTT	CASSQDVGRDSLFSGNTIYF
TRBV19	NA	TRBD2	TRBJ2-1	TGTGCCAGCGGGGGAGTTAGGGCGGGAGCCCAGTTCTTC	CASGGVRAGAQFF
TRBV19	NA	NA	TRBJ1-1	TGTGCCAGTAGTCCCTCAGGGGCCACTGAAGCTTTCTTT	CASSPSGATEAFF
TRBV2	NA	TRBD2	TRBJ2-1	TGTGCCAGCAGCTGGACTAGCGGTAATTACAATGAGCAGTTCTTC	CASSWTSGNYNEQFF
TRBV3-1/TRBV3-2	NA	TRBD2	TRBJ2-3	TGTGCCAGCAGCCAATTCCCGGGACTAGCGGGAGGGAACCGGGCGGATACGCAGTATTTT	CASSQFPGLAGGNRADTQYF
TRBV9	NA	TRBD2	TRBJ2-1	TGTGCCAGCAGCGTAGAGGGACTAGCGGATACCTACAATGAGCAGTTCTTC	CASSVEGLADTYNEQFF
TRBV27	NA	TRBD1	TRBJ2-1	TGTGCCAGCAGTTTAATCCAGGGGGCGTTGAATGAGCAGTTCTTC	CASSLIQGALNEQFF
TRBV7-6	NA	TRBD1	TRBJ2-7	TGTGCCAGCAGCTCCGCCGGGACAGGGGCTTACGAGCAGTACTTC	CASSSAGTGAYEQYF
TRBV7-8	NA	TRBD1	TRBJ1-3	TGTGCCAGCAGCAAGACAGGGCCTCCGTATTTT	CASSKTGPPYF
TRBV15	NA	NA	TRBJ2-2	TGTGCCACCAGCAGAGATCTGGGGGGCACCGGGGAGCTGTTTTTT	CATSRDLGGTGELFF
TRBV7-8	NA	TRBD2	TRBJ2-7	TGTGCCAGCAGCCAGCTGGGTTTTTGGGCGGGAGATAAGCTCGAGCAGTACTTC	CASSQLGFWAGDKLEQYF
TRBV28	NA	TRBD2	TRBJ2-1	TGTGCCACTACGACAGGTATCTGGGTTACTAGCGGGAGTTCATACAATGAGCAGTTCTTC	CATTTGIWVTSGSSYNEQFF
TRBV29-1	NA	NA	TRBJ2-1	TGCAGCGTTGAAGATGCTCCTGGGGTAGCGCTACACAATGAGCAGTTCTTC	CSVEDAPGVALHNEQFF
TRBV6-5	NA	TRBD1	TRBJ2-7	TGTGCCAGCATCCGGGGACAGGGCACCTACGAGCAGTACTTC	CASIRGQGTYEQYF
TRBV5-1	few	NA	TRBJ1-4	TGCGCCAGCAGCTTCGGGGTTGTCAGTGAAAAACTGTTTTTT	CASSFGVVSEKLFF
TRBV11-2	once	TRBD2	TRBJ2-1	TGTGCCAGCAGCTTAGTATTAGCGGGAGTCGATGAGCAGTTCTTC	CASSLVLAGVDEQFF
TRBV10-2	NA	NA	TRBJ2-7	TGCGCCAGCAGTGAATCGAGCCCCTACGAGCAGTACTTC	CASSESSPYEQYF
TRBV7-9	NA	TRBD2	TRBJ2-7	TGTGCCAGCAGCTTAGTCATCCGGGACCGGGGACTATACGAGCAGTACTTC	CASSLVIRDRGLYEQYF
TRBV19	NA	NA	TRBJ2-7	TGTGCCACTTCCTTTGGGGCAGGACATTCCTACGAGCAGTACTTC	CATSFGAGHSYEQYF
TRBV28	once	NA	TRBJ1-2	TGTGCCAGCAGTTTTGGAGGCCCTAACTATGGCTACACCTTC	CASSFGGPNYGYTF
TRBV5-6	NA	NA	TRBJ2-7	TGTGCCAGCAGCTTGGGACAGGTTATCTACGAGCAGTACTTC	CASSLGQVIYEQYF
TRBV30	NA	TRBD1	TRBJ1-5	TGTGCCTGGAGTGTCCAGGGGGATCAGCCCCAGCATTTT	CAWSVQGDQPQHF
TRBV10-1	NA	TRBD2	TRBJ2-1	TGCGCCAGCAGTGCGACTAGCGTTTACAATGAGCAGTTCTTC	CASSATSVYNEQFF
TRBV19	NA	TRBD1	TRBJ1-2	TGTGCCAGTAGTGTACTCCGGGACAGGGTAGAGGGCTACACCTTC	CASSVLRDRVEGYTF
TRBV5-1	NA	NA	TRBJ1-3	TGCGCCAGCAGCCCCACGACAGGTTACGCCTCTGGAAACACCATATATTTT	CASSPTTGYASGNTIYF
TRBV4-2	NA	NA	TRBJ1-3	TGTGCCAGCAGCCAAGATCGAGGAGGCTCTGGAAACACCATATATTTT	CASSQDRGGSGNTIYF
TRBV19	NA	TRBD2	TRBJ2-7	TGTGCCAGTAGTATCTCAGGGAGGGGAGTATACGAGCAGTACTTC	CASSISGRGVYEQYF
TRBV19	NA	TRBD1	TRBJ1-1	TGTGCCAGTAGTATTGCTTCAGGGGGCACTGAAGCTTTCTTT	CASSIASGGTEAFF
TRBV27	NA	NA	TRBJ1-5	TGTGCCAGCAGTCCCAACAATCAGCCCCAGCATTTT	CASSPNNQPQHF
TRBV10-2	NA	NA	TRBJ2-7	TGCGCCAGCAGGACCCCAGGAGGACTCGCCCTCGAGCAGTACTTC	CASRTPGGLALEQYF
TRBV2	NA	TRBD2	TRBJ2-5	TGTGCCAGCCTTAGAGCGGGAGGGCAGTACTTC	CASLRAGGQYF
TRBV6-2/TRBV6-3	NA	TRBD2	TRBJ2-2	TGTGCCAGCAGCCCCGACTACACTAGCGGGACAAGGAACACCGGGGAGCTGTTTTTT	CASSPDYTSGTRNTGELFF
TRBV4-3	NA	NA	TRBJ1-2	TGCGCCAGCAGCCAAGAGCTCAGGGCGGCCTATGGCTACACCTTC	CASSQELRAAYGYTF
TRBV10-3	NA	NA	TRBJ2-2	TGTGCCAGCCTCACAGGGCACACCGGGGAGCTGTTTTTT	CASLTGHTGELFF